This note documents a single T cell receptor (beta chain) sequence. Antigen: not known. Germline assignment: CDR1 SGDLS and CDR2 YYNGEE. The CDR3 has 16 residues. V was pared by 0 bases and J by 3 bases, with 14 bases between. This sample is drawn from a study of post-analysis software for immune sequencing data. Study background: Relapsing-remitting, secondary progressive and progressive-relapsing forms made up the multiple sclerosis disease courses.

TCR beta cDNA libraries had unique molecular identifiers. Out of 1 to 10 million T cells, a few hundred thousand cDNA molecules were generated. Using its own MiXCR run on the PCR reads, TCRdb lists one record per CDR3 protein. The sample has just over 250,000 distinct CDR3 sequences; 35% to 40% are singletons. General study results and limits: Comparison with controls showed significantly lower normalized Chao1 diversity in multiple sclerosis patients. A handful of TRBV segments were significantly more frequent in patients than in controls. TRBV5-6, TRBV5-1 and TRBV20-1 were among these segments.

Sequencing input: blood. The sequence was obtained from a girl aged 5 to 17 with multiple sclerosis. This sequence joins TRBV9 and TRBJ2-3; D not certain. CDR3 DNA: TGTGCCAGCAGCGTAGCTCACGGTATTTCTACAGATACGCAGTATTTT. It codes for CASSVAHGISTDTQYF. Based on the CDR3 plus reference TRBV9 and TRBJ2-3, the full variable domain is DSGVTQTPKHLITATGQRVTLRCSPRSGDLSVYWYQQSLDQGLQFLIQYYNGEERAKGNILERFSAQQFPDLHSELNLSSLELGDSALYFCASSVAHGISTDTQYFGPGTRLTVL.